This T cell receptor beta chain was recorded in a study of Ad26.COV2.S vaccination and SARS-CoV-2 variants. CDR1 KGHDR and CDR2 SFDVKD come from the germline V gene. The CDR3 has 11 residues. V was cut by 7 bases and J by 0 bases, with 2 bases left in between. Using immunoSEQ multiplex PCR, the repertoire was profiled, and TCRdb retains in-frame clones only, with some absent. The table records about 440,000 clones, roughly 88% of them present only once. Treatment given: roughly 18 received Ad26.COV2.S at low or high dose, single or two shots; about five received placebo; per-sample allocation not given. Material that was analyzed had been drawn on day 63 after the first vaccine or placebo injection.

Sequences were derived from peripheral blood, sampled in a trial of Ad26.COV2.S vaccine versus placebo. This clonotype originated in a person between 18 and 65 years old who received the Ad26.COV2.S COVID-19 vaccine or a placebo. J is TRBJ1-1 and V is TRBV24-1; no definite D call. CDR3 in amino acids: CATSMNTEAFF. CDR3 sequence (DNA): TGTGCCACCAGCATGAACACTGAAGCTTTCTTT.